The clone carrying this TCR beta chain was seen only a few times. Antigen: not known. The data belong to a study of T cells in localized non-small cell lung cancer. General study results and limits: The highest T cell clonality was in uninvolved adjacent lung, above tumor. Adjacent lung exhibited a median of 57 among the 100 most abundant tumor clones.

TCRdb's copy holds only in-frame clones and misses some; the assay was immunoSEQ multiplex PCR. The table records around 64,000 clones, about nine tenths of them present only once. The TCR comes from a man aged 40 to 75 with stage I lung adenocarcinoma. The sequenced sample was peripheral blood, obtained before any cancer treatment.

CDR3 bases: TGTGCCAGTGGGGACCTGAACACTGAAGCTTTCTTT. Translated: CASGDLNTEAFF. This chain uses TRBV19 with TRBJ1-1; tentatively, D is TRBD1 (5 bases). Per germline, CDR1 LNHDA and CDR2 SQIVND (reference sequence). The V gene lost 8 bases and the J gene lost 0 bases, with 7 bases spanning the gap. This CDR3 has 12 amino acids.